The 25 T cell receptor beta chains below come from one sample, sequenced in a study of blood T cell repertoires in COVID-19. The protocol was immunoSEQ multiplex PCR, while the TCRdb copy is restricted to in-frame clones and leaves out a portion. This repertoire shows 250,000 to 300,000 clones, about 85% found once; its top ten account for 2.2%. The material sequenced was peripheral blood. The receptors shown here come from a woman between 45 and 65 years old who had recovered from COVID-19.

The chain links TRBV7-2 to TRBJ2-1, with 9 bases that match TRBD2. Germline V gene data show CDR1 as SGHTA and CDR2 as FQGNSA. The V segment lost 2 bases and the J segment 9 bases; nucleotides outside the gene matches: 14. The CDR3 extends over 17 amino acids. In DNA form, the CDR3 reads TGTGCCAGCAGCTTATTGAGGTCCGGCGGGAGGGGTGGTGAGCAGTTCTTC. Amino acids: CASSLLRSGGRGGEQFF.

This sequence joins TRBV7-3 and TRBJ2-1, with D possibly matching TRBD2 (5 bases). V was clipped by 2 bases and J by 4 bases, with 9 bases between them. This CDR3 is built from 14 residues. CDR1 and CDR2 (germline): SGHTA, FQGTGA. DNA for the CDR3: TGTGCCAGCAGCTTACTCCCGGGGTACAATGAGCAGTTCTTC. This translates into CASSLLPGYNEQFF. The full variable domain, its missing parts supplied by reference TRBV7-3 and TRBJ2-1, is GAGVSQTPSNKVTEKGKYVELRCDPISGHTALYWYRQSLGQGPEFLIYFQGTGAADDSGLPNDRFFAVRPEGSVSTLKIQRTERGDSAVYLCASSLLPGYNEQFFGPGTRLTVL.

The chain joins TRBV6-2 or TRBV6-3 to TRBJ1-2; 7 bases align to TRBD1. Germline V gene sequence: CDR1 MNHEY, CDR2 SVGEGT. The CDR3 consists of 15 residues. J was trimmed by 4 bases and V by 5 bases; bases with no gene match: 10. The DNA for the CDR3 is TGTGCCAGCAGTCAACACCCCCAGGGGGGCTATGGCTACACCTTC. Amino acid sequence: CASSQHPQGGYGYTF.

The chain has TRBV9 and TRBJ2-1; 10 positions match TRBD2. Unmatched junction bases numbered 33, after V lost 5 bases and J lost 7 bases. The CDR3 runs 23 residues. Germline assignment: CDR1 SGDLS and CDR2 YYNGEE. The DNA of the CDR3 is TGTGCCAGCAGTAACCCGGGGAGCCGAAGTAGGGGGGAGCGGGAGGGCCCGAGTAATGAGCAGTTCTTC. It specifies CASSNPGSRSRGEREGPSNEQFF.

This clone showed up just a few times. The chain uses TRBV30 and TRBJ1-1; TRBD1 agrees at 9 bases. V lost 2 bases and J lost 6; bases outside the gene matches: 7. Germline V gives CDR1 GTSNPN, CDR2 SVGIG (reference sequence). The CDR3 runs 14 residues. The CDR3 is CAWSLPGQGAEAFF. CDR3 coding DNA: TGTGCCTGGAGTTTACCGGGACAGGGCGCTGAAGCTTTCTTT.

This chain's CDR3 is CASSPGGTGKFNEQFF. CDR3 in DNA: TGTGCCAGCAGCCCAGGGGGTACGGGAAAATTCAATGAGCAGTTCTTC. The genes are TRBV7-2 and TRBJ2-1, with 7 bases fitting TRBD1. The CDR3 length is 16 residues. Germline V gene data show CDR1 as SGHTA and CDR2 as FQGNSA. Germline trimming cut 5 bases from V and 6 bases from J; bases unmatched to any gene: 13.

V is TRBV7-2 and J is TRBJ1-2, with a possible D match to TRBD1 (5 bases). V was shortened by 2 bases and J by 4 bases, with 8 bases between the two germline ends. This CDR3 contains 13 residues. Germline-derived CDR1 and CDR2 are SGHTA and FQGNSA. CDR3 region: CASSLRQLYGYTF. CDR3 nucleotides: TGTGCCAGCAGCTTAAGACAGCTCTATGGCTACACCTTC. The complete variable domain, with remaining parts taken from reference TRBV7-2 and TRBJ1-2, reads GAGVSQSPSNKVTEKGKDVELRCDPISGHTALYWYRQSLGQGLEFLIYFQGNSAPDKSGLPSDRFSAERTGGSVSTLTIQRTQQEDSAVYLCASSLRQLYGYTFGSGTRLTVV.

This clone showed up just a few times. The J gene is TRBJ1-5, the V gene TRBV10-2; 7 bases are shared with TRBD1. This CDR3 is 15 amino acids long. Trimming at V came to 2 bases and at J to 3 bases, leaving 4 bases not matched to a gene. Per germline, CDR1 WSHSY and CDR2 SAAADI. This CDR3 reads CASSEGQEFNQPQHF. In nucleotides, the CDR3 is TGCGCCAGCAGTGAGGGACAGGAGTTCAATCAGCCCCAGCATTTT.

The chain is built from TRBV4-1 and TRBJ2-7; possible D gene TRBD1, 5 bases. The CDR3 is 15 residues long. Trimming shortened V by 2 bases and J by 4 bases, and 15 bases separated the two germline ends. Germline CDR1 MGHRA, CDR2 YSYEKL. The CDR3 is CASSQYIGVGYEQYF. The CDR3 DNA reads TGCGCCAGCAGCCAATATATAGGGGTGGGGTACGAGCAGTACTTC.

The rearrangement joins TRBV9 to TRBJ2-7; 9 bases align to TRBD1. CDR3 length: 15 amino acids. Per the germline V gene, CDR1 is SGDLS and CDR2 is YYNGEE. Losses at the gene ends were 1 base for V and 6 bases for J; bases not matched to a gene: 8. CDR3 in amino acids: CASSVYGTGWSEQYF. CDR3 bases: TGTGCCAGCAGCGTATATGGGACAGGGTGGTCCGAGCAGTACTTC.

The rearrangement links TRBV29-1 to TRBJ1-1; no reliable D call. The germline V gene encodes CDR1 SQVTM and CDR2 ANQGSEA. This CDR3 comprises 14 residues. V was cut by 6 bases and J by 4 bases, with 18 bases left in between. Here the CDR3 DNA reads TGCAGCGTGACCAACCAGGTAGTTGGCACTGAAGCTTTCTTT. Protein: CSVTNQVVGTEAFF.

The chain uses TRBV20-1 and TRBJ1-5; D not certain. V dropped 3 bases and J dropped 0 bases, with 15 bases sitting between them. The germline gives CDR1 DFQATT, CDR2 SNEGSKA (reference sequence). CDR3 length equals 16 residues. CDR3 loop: CSASSRQINSNQPQHF. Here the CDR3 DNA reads TGCAGTGCTAGTTCCCGCCAGATAAATAGCAATCAGCCCCAGCATTTT.

The CDR3 protein is CASSPNQGLGQPQHF. As DNA, the CDR3 is TGTGCCAGCTCGCCTAATCAGGGGTTAGGTCAGCCCCAGCATTTT. V usage is TRBV18 and J usage is TRBJ1-5, with D perhaps matching TRBD1 (6 bases). Trimming removed 6 bases at V and 6 bases at J, with 18 bases between. In germline, CDR1 is KGHSH, CDR2 LQKENI. This CDR3 is 15 amino acids long.

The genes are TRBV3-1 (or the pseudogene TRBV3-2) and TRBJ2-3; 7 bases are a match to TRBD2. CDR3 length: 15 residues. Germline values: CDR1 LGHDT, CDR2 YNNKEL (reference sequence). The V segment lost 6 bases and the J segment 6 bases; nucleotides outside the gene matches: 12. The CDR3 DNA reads TGTGCCAGCAGGCGAAGCGGGGAGGGGCTGGATACGCAGTATTTT. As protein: CASRRSGEGLDTQYF.

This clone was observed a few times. The CDR3 bases are TGCAGCGTTGATCAGGGGGCGCGATTCTATGGCTACACCTTC. It codes for CSVDQGARFYGYTF. The chain carries TRBV29-1 and TRBJ1-2; 8 nucleotides match TRBD1. The germline gives CDR1 SQVTM, CDR2 ANQGSEA. V gave up 3 bases and J gave up 4 bases; unmatched junction bases: 7. The CDR3 is made up of 14 amino acids.

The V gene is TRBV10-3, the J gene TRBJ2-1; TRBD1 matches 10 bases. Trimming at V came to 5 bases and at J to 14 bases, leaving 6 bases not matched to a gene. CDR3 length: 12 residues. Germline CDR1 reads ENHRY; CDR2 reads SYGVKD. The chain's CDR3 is CAISQDGTGEFF. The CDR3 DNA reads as TGTGCCATCAGTCAGGACGGGACAGGGGAGTTCTTC.

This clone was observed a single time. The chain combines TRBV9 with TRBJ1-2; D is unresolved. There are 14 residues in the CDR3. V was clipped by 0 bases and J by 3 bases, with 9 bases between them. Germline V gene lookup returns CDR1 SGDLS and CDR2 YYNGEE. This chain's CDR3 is CASSVGALDYGYTF. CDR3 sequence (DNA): TGTGCCAGCAGCGTAGGCGCACTAGACTATGGCTACACCTTC.

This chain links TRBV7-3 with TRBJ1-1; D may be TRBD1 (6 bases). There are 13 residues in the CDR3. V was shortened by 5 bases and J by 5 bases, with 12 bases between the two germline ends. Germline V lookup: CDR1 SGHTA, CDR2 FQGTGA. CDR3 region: CASSHSTGTEAFF. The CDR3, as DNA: TGTGCCAGCAGCCACTCCACAGGGACTGAAGCTTTCTTT.

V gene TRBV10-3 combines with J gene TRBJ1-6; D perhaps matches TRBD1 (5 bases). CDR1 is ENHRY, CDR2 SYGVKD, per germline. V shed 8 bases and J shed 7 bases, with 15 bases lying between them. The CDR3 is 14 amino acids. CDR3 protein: CAIWRGTGNSPLHF. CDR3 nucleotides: TGTGCCATCTGGCGGGGGACGGGGAATTCACCCCTCCACTTT.

The CDR3 DNA sequence: TGTGCCAGCAGCTACGACAGGGGGAACACTGAAGCTTTCTTT. This sequence encodes CASSYDRGNTEAFF. The V gene is TRBV13, the J gene TRBJ1-1; TRBD1 agrees at 8 bases. The CDR3 contains 14 residues. Germline V gene lookup returns CDR1 PRHDT and CDR2 FYEKMQ (reference sequence). Unmatched junction bases numbered 2, after V lost 4 bases and J lost 1 base.

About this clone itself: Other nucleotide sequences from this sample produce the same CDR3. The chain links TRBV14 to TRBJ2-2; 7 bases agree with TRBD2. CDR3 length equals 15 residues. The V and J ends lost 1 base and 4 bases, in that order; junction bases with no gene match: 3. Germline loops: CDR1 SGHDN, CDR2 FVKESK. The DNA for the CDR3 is TGTGCCAGCAGCCAAGCGGGAGGAGGCACCGGGGAGCTGTTTTTT. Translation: CASSQAGGGTGELFF.

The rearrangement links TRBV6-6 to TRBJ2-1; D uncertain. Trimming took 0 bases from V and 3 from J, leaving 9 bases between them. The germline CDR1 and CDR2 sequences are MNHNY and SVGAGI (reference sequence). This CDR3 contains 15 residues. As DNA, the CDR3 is TGTGCCAGCAGTTACTCGGTTAGGAGCTACAATGAGCAGTTCTTC. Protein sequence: CASSYSVRSYNEQFF.

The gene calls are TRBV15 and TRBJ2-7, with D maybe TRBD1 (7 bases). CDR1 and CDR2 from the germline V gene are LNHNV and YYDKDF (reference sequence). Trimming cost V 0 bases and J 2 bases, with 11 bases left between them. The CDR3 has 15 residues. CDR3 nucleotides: TGTGCCACCAGCAGAGAATCCAGGGGGGCCTACGAGCAGTACTTC. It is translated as CATSRESRGAYEQYF. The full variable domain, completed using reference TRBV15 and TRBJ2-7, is DAMVIQNPRYQVTQFGKPVTLSCSQTLNHNVMYWYQQKSSQAPKLLFHYYDKDFNNEADTPDNFQSRRPNTSFCFLDIRSPGLGDTAMYLCATSRESRGAYEQYFGPGTRLTVT.

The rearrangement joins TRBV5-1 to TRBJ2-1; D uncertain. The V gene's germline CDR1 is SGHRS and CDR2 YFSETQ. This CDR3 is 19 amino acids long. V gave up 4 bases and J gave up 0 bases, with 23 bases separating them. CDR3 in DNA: TGCGCCAGCAGCCCCCACTCTCGGCGGAAAGGCTTCTCCTACAATGAGCAGTTCTTC. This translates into CASSPHSRRKGFSYNEQFF.

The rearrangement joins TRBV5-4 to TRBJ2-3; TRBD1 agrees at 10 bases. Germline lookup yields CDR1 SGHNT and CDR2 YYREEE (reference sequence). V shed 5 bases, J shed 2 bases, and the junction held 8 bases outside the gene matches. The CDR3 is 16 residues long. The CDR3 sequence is CASRNPGTGATDTQYF. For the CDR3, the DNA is TGTGCCAGCAGGAACCCCGGGACAGGGGCCACAGATACGCAGTATTTT. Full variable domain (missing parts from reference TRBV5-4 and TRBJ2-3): ETGVTQSPTHLIKTRGQQVTLRCSSQSGHNTVSWYQQALGQGPQFIFQYYREEENGRGNFPPRFSGLQFPNYSSELNVNALELDDSALYLCASRNPGTGATDTQYFGPGTRLTVL.